This T cell receptor beta chain was identified in a study of cytomegalovirus exposure and HLA in healthy donors. PCR employed 60 Vbeta and 13 Jbeta primers. Method: immunoSEQ multiplex PCR; TCRdb's copy keeps in-frame clones and lacks some. The data hold about 140,000 clones, with roughly 86% observed a single time. Germline CDR1 reads LNHDA; CDR2 reads SQIVND (reference sequence). The CDR3 is 15 residues long. Trimming cost V 1 base and J 8 bases, with 14 bases left between them. Sequences were obtained from PBMCs. The clonotype was recovered from a man between 18 and 29 years old in good health and CMV-seropositive. J is TRBJ1-4 and V is TRBV19; D unresolved. CDR3 amino acids: CASSIVGVREEKLFF. The DNA for the CDR3 is TGTGCCAGTAGTATAGTGGGTGTCCGGGAGGAAAAACTGTTTTTT.